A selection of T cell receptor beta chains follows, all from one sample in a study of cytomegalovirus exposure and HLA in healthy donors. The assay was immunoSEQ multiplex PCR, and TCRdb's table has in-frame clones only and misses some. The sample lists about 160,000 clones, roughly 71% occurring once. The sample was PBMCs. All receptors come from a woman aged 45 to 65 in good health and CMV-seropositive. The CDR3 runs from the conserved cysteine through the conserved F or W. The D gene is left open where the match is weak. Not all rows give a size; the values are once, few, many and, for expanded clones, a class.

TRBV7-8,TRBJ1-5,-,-,CASSSEGQFFNQPQHF,TGTGCCAGCAGCTCCGAAGGACAGTTTTTCAATCAGCCCCAGCATTTT
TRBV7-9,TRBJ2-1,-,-,CASGGLPDYNEQFF,TGTGCCAGCGGGGGACTTCCAGACTACAATGAGCAGTTCTTC
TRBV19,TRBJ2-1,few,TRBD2,CASSPTAGGLNEQFF,TGTGCCAGTAGTCCCACCGCGGGGGGGCTCAATGAGCAGTTCTTC
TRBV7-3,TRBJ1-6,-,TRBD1,CASSLRGTGDSPLHF,TGTGCCAGCAGCTTAAGAGGGACAGGGGATTCACCCCTCCACTTT
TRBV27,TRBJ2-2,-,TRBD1,CASSPGQGHGELFF,TGTGCCAGCAGTCCCGGACAGGGCCACGGGGAGCTGTTTTTT
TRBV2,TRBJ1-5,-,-,CASSEVGWSSNQSQHF,TGTGCCAGCAGTGAAGTAGGCTGGAGTAGCAATCAGTCCCAGCATTTT
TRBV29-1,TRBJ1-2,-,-,CSAGRVHGYTF,TGCAGCGCCGGCAGGGTACATGGCTACACCTTC
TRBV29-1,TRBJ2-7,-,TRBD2,CSVYDGGAGQYF,TGCAGCGTTTATGACGGGGGGGCCGGGCAGTACTTC
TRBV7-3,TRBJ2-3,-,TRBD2,CASSAWGGGADTQYF,TGTGCCAGCAGCGCCTGGGGCGGGGGGGCGGATACGCAGTATTTT
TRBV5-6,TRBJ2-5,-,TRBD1,CASSLGGQGGLWETQYF,TGTGCCAGCAGCTTGGGTGGACAGGGGGGACTCTGGGAGACCCAGTACTTC
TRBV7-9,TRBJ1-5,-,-,CASSLGGGPQHF,TGTGCCAGCAGCTTAGGAGGAGGGCCCCAGCATTTT
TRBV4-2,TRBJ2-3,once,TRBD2,CASSQEERGGPFTDAQYF,TGTGCCAGCAGCCAAGAGGAGCGGGGGGGCCCCTTCACAGATGCGCAGTATTTT
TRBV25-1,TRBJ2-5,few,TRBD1,CASSDPRDSQETQYF,TGTGCCAGCAGTGATCCAAGGGACAGCCAAGAGACCCAGTACTTC
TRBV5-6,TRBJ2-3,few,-,CASSLGHRTDTQYF,TGTGCCAGCAGCTTAGGACATCGCACAGATACGCAGTATTTT